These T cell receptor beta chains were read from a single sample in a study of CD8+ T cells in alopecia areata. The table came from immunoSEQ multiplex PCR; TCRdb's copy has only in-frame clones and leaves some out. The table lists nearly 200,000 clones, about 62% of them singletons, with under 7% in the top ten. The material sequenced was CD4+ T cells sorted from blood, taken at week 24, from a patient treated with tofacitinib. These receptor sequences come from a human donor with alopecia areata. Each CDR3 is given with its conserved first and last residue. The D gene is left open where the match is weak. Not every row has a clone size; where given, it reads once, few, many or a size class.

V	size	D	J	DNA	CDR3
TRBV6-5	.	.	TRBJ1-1	TGTGCCAGCACCCTATTACCGAACACTGAAGCTTTCTTT	CASTLLPNTEAFF
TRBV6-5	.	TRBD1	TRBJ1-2	TGTGCCAGCAGTTTCAGGGACAGGGGGTATGGCTACACCTTC	CASSFRDRGYGYTF
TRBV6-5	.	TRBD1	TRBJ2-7	TGTGCCAGCAGTTACTCGCCAAGGACAGGGGGCGACGAGCAGTACTTC	CASSYSPRTGGDEQYF
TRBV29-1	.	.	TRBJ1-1	TGCAGCGTTAGTGGTCGGCTCACTGAAGCTTTCTTT	CSVSGRLTEAFF
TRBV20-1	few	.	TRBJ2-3	TGCAGTGCTAGAGCAAGGGATACGCAGTATTTT	CSARARDTQYF
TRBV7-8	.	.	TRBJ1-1	TGTGCCAGCAGCTTAGTTACGGGGAACACTGAAGCTTTCTTT	CASSLVTGNTEAFF
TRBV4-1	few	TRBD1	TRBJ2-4	TGCGCCAGCAGGCTACAGGGGGCTTCCAAAAACATTCAGTACTTC	CASRLQGASKNIQYF
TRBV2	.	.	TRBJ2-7	TGTGCCAGCTCCGTCCTCTACGAGCAGTACTTC	CASSVLYEQYF
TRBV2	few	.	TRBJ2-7	TGTGCCAGCAGGCGGGGACAGCCTGAAGTCTCCTACGAGCAGTACTTC	CASRRGQPEVSYEQYF
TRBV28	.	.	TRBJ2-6	TGTGCCAGCAGTAGGGACTCTGGGGCCAACGTCCTGACTTTC	CASSRDSGANVLTF
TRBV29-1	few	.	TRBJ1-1	TGCAGCGTTGAATTGGAAATCGAGGGGAACACTGAAGCTTTCTTT	CSVELEIEGNTEAFF
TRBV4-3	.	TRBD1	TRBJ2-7	TGCGCCAGCAGCCAAGATTGGGGACAGGGGCCTTCCGAGCAGTACTTC	CASSQDWGQGPSEQYF
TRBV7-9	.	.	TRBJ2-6	TGTGCCAGCAGCTTAGCGGGCAGGTTCTCTGGGGCCAACGTCCTGACTTTC	CASSLAGRFSGANVLTF
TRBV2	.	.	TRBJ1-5	TGTGCCAGCAGTGATCGGGGGGAACCCCAGCATTTT	CASSDRGEPQHF
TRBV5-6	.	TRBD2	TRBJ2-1	TGTGCCAGCAGCTTGGCCTCGGGGACTAGCGTCCATGAGCAGTTCTTC	CASSLASGTSVHEQFF
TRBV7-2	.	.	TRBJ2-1	TGTGCCAGCAGCTTAGTCAACAATGAGCAGTTCTTC	CASSLVNNEQFF
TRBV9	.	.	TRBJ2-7	TGTGCCAGCAGCGACGGAGGTTTTTCGGGGGAGCAGTACTTC	CASSDGGFSGEQYF
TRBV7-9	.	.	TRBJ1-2	TGTGCCAGCAGCTTAGAAGTCTCAGCCTACTATGGCTACACCTTC	CASSLEVSAYYGYTF
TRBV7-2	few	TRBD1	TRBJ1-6	TGTGCCAGCAGCGGGATGACGGACAGGGGTTCACCCCTCCACTTT	CASSGMTDRGSPLHF
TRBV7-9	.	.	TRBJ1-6	TGTGCCAGCAGCCCCCCAGGGAGCTCCTATAATTCACCCCTCCACTTT	CASSPPGSSYNSPLHF
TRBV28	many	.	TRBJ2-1	TGTGCCAGCAGAATGGGTAGCGTCCGGACAAGTGAGCAGTTCTTC	CASRMGSVRTSEQFF
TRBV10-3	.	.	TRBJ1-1	TGTGCCATCAGTGGTCAGGAGACCACTGAAGCTTTCTTT	CAISGQETTEAFF
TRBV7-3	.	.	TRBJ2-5	TGTGCCAGCAGCAGCGGAGGGGACCGGTTTGAGACCCAGTACTTC	CASSSGGDRFETQYF
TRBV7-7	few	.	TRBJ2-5	TGTGCCAGCAGCTTACACCGAGGCGGCAGCCTCCAAGAGACCCAGTACTTC	CASSLHRGGSLQETQYF
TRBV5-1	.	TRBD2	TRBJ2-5	TGCGCCAGCAGCTTCTCGGGCGGGGGAGAGACCCAGTACTTC	CASSFSGGGETQYF
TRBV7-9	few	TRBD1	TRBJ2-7	TGTGCCAGCAGCTTAGGCGACAGGGGCATAGGCGAGCAGTACTTC	CASSLGDRGIGEQYF
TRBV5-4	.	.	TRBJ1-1	TGTGCCAGCAGCTTTGGCGGGAGGAGCGGCGACACTGAAGCTTTCTTT	CASSFGGRSGDTEAFF
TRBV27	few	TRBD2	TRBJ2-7	TGTGCCAGCAGTCGCCTCGGGACTAGCGGACCGGGGGACTACGAGCAGTACTTC	CASSRLGTSGPGDYEQYF